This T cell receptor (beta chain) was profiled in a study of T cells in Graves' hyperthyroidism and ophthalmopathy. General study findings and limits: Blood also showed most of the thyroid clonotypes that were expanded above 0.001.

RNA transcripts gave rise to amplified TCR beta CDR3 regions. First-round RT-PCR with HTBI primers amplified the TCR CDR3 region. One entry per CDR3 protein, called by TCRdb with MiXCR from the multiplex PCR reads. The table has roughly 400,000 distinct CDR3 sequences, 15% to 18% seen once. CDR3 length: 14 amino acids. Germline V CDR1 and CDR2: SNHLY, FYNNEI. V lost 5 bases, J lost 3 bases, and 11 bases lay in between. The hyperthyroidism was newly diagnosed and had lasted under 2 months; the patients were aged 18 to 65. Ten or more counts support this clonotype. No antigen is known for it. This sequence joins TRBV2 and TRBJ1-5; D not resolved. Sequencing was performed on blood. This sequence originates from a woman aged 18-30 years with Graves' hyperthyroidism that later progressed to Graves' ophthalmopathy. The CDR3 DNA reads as TGTGCCAGCAGTACCCGACAAGTCAATCAGCCCCAGCATTTT. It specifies CASSTRQVNQPQHF.